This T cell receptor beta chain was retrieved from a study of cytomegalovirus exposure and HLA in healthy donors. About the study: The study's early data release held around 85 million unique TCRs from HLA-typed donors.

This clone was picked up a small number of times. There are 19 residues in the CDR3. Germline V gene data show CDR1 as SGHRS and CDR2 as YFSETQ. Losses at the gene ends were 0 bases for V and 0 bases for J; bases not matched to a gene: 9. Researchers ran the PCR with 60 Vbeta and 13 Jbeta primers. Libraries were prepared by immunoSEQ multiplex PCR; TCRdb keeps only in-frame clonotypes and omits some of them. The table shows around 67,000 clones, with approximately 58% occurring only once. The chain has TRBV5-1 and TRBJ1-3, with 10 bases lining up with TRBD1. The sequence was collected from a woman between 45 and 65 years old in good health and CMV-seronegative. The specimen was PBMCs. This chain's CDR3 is CASSLVGTGAFSSGNTIYF. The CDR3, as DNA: TGCGCCAGCAGCTTGGTTGGGACAGGGGCCTTCAGCTCTGGAAACACCATATATTTT. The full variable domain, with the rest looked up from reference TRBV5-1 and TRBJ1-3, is KAGVTQTPRYLIKTRGQQVTLSCSPISGHRSVSWYQQTPGQGLQFLFEYFSETQRNKGNFPGRFSGRQFSNSRSEMNVSTLELGDSALYLCASSLVGTGAFSSGNTIYFGEGSWLTVV.